This T cell receptor (beta chain) was retrieved from a study of blood T cell repertoires in COVID-19. Study-wide context: The cDNA or gDNA used as material had been derived from T cells, B-cell-depleted T cells, or PBMCs.

Clones were read by immunoSEQ multiplex PCR, and TCRdb kept only the in-frame ones, dropping some. The table includes around 26,000 clones, 65% to 90% detected once. The V gene's germline CDR1 is SGHRS and CDR2 YFSETQ. The CDR3 consists of 17 residues. J was trimmed by 10 bases and V by 1 base; bases with no gene match: 18. Sequenced sample: peripheral blood. The rearrangement joins TRBV5-1 to TRBJ2-7; 9 bases map to TRBD1. The sequence was collected from a woman of 80 years or more with acute or convalescent COVID-19. The CDR3 DNA sequence: TGCGCCAGCAGCTTGTCCTCTCTCCCGGGACAGGGTATAACCCAGTACTTC. Its protein product is CASSLSSLPGQGITQYF. The whole variable domain, filled in from reference TRBV5-1 and TRBJ2-7, reads KAGVTQTPRYLIKTRGQQVTLSCSPISGHRSVSWYQQTPGQGLQFLFEYFSETQRNKGNFPGRFSGRQFSNSRSEMNVSTLELGDSALYLCASSLSSLPGQGITQYFGPGTRLTVT.